This TCR beta chain was sequenced in a study of cytomegalovirus exposure and HLA in healthy donors. Primers included in the PCR were 60 Vbeta and 13 Jbeta primers. TCRdb's table, derived via immunoSEQ multiplex PCR, lists solely in-frame clones and lacks some. The profile shows about 180,000 clones, around 80% of them singletons. As to this clone: Antigen unknown.

Trimming cost V 4 bases and J 3 bases; bases outside gene matches: 7. CDR1 and CDR2 (germline): SGDLS, YYNGEE. This CDR3 comprises 15 residues. Whole-study findings and limits: Later analysis showed most CMV-associated TCR beta chains appearing HLA-restricted.

This clonotype was sampled from a woman aged 45-59 years in good health and CMV-seropositive. The sequenced sample was PBMCs. V is TRBV9 and J is TRBJ2-5; 9 positions match TRBD1. Here the CDR3 DNA reads TGTGCCAGCAGCCCCCGGGACAGGGACGAAGAGACCCAGTACTTC. It is translated as CASSPRDRDEETQYF.